A selection of T cell receptor beta chains follows, all from one sample in a study of cytomegalovirus exposure and HLA in healthy donors. TCRdb's table, derived via immunoSEQ multiplex PCR, lists solely in-frame clones and lacks some. This sample's table has approximately 100,000 clones. The sequenced sample was PBMCs. The receptors shown here come from a man aged 35-49 years in good health and CMV-seronegative. The CDR3 runs from the conserved cysteine through the conserved F or W. The D gene is left open where the match is weak.

d_gene | j_gene | v_gene | CDR3aa | CDR3nt
. | TRBJ2-1 | TRBV12-5 | CASGFWASEEYNEQFF | TGTGCTAGTGGTTTCTGGGCTAGCGAAGAATACAATGAGCAGTTCTTC
. | TRBJ1-1 | TRBV30 | CAWSLQDEAFF | TGTGCCTGGAGCCTACAGGATGAAGCTTTCTTT
. | TRBJ1-2 | TRBV5-1 | CASSLVGWGYTF | TGCGCCAGCAGCTTGGTCGGGTGGGGCTACACCTTC
. | TRBJ1-2 | TRBV2 | CASSQDINYGYTF | TGTGCCAGCAGTCAAGACATCAACTATGGCTACACCTTC
. | TRBJ2-3 | TRBV7-2 | CASSEQGDTQYF | TGTGCCAGCAGCGAACAGGGAGACACGCAGTATTTT
TRBD2 | TRBJ2-3 | TRBV7-2 | CASSLGPLGAGSTDTQYF | TGTGCCAGCAGCTTAGGCCCTCTGGGAGCGGGATCTACAGATACGCAGTATTTT
. | TRBJ2-1 | TRBV30 | CAWSRQGSSNEQFF | TGTGCCTGGAGTAGGCAGGGGAGTTCCAATGAGCAGTTCTTC
. | TRBJ1-1 | TRBV9 | CASSGSGINTEAFF | TGTGCCAGCAGCGGGTCCGGGATAAACACTGAAGCTTTCTTT
. | TRBJ2-2 | TRBV5-1 | CASSLGGGPNTGELFF | TGCGCCAGCAGCTTGGGAGGAGGGCCAAACACCGGGGAGCTGTTTTTT
TRBD2 | TRBJ2-2 | TRBV7-9 | CASSQPGLAANTGELFF | TGTGCCAGCAGCCAACCTGGGCTAGCGGCGAACACCGGGGAGCTGTTTTTT
TRBD2 | TRBJ2-3 | TRBV28 | CASSPGLGGTDTQYF | TGTGCCAGCAGTCCTGGACTAGGTGGTACAGATACGCAGTATTTT
TRBD1 | TRBJ1-2 | TRBV6-5 | CASLVTLAGGVGYTF | TGTGCCAGCCTCGTAACCTTGGCAGGGGGAGTCGGCTACACCTTC
TRBD1 | TRBJ2-1 | TRBV18 | CASSKNRGQGGSEQFF | TGTGCCAGCTCAAAGAATAGAGGACAGGGTGGTAGTGAGCAGTTCTTC
. | TRBJ1-2 | TRBV9 | CASSVEGRGAYGYTF | TGTGCCAGCAGCGTAGAGGGCAGGGGAGCCTATGGCTACACCTTC
TRBD1 | TRBJ2-7 | TRBV6-1 | CASSEVAGGRYEQYF | TGTGCCAGCAGTGAAGTTGCAGGGGGCAGGTACGAGCAGTACTTC
. | TRBJ2-7 | TRBV30 | CAWSRTGTYEQYF | TGTGCCTGGAGCAGAACGGGGACCTACGAGCAGTACTTC
. | TRBJ2-6 | TRBV19 | CASSIVRGQYSSGANVLTF | TGTGCCAGTAGTATAGTTAGAGGACAGTATAGCTCTGGGGCCAACGTCCTGACTTTC
TRBD2 | TRBJ2-1 | TRBV11-2 | CASSQGTSGRGWQFF | TGTGCCAGCAGCCAGGGGACTAGCGGGAGGGGGTGGCAGTTCTTC
TRBD1 | TRBJ1-2 | TRBV5-1 | CASSSGQGIYGYTF | TGCGCCAGCAGCTCCGGACAGGGGATCTATGGCTACACCTTC
TRBD2 | TRBJ2-1 | TRBV30 | CAWSVGRLAGDNEQFF | TGTGCCTGGAGTGTTGGGAGACTAGCGGGAGATAATGAGCAGTTCTTC
. | TRBJ2-7 | TRBV5-5 | CASSPRSSYEQYF | TGTGCCAGCAGTCCGAGGAGCTCCTACGAGCAGTACTTC
. | TRBJ2-5 | TRBV7-7 | CASSLRPSVFEAQYF | TGTGCCAGCAGCTTACGGCCTAGCGTGTTCGAGGCCCAGTACTTC
TRBD1 | TRBJ2-7 | TRBV5-1 | CASSPGQDYHEQYF | TGCGCCAGCAGCCCGGGACAGGATTACCACGAGCAGTACTTC
TRBD1 | TRBJ2-7 | TRBV5-1 | CASSLDRGPGEQYF | TGCGCCAGCAGCTTGGACAGGGGGCCGGGGGAGCAGTACTTC
. | TRBJ2-7 | TRBV27 | CASSPTGRSVEQYF | TGTGCCAGCAGTCCGACAGGGAGGAGTGTTGAGCAGTACTTC
. | TRBJ1-1 | TRBV19 | CASSPLSVSNTEAFF | TGTGCCAGTAGTCCGCTTTCGGTATCGAACACTGAAGCTTTCTTT
TRBD1 | TRBJ2-6 | TRBV27 | CASRGQASSGANVLTF | TGTGCCAGCAGAGGACAGGCGAGCTCTGGGGCCAACGTCCTGACTTTC